This is a list of T cell receptor beta chains from one sample in a study of T cell repertoires in cytomegalovirus infection. TCRdb used MiXCR to reprocess the reads, holding one entry per CDR3 protein. The repertoire holds 170,000 or so distinct CDR3 sequences, with around 14% as singletons. The specimen sequenced was PBMCs. The receptor set was obtained from a human donor in good health (CMV status not recorded). Some clones in this sample may be carry-over from other donors' samples. Both conserved end residues are part of each CDR3. The D gene is left open where the match is weak. The listing skips clone size in some rows; elsewhere it reads once, few, many or a size class.

v_call	j_call	clone_size	d_call	cdr3_aa	cdr3_nt
TRBV20-1	TRBJ2-7	many	TRBD2	CSARPLAGVSHEQYF	TGCAGTGCTAGGCCCCTAGCGGGAGTCTCCCACGAGCAGTACTTC
TRBV11-2	TRBJ1-2	-	-	CASSPVLTF	TGTGCCAGCAGCCCGGTCCTCACCTTC
TRBV7-2	TRBJ1-4	many	TRBD1	CASSSDRGDEKLFF	TGTGCCAGCAGCTCGGACAGGGGGGATGAAAAACTGTTTTTT
TRBV3-1	TRBJ2-4	many	TRBD1	CASARGDGQGAVKNIQYF	TGTGCCAGCGCCCGCGGGGATGGACAGGGGGCTGTCAAAAACATTCAGTACTTC
TRBV12-3/TRBV12-4	TRBJ1-4	many	-	CASTTLGQGRYFF	TGTGCCAGCACCACACTCGGGCAGGGAAGGTATTTTTTC
TRBV2	TRBJ1-1	few	-	CASRPTGNTEAFF	TGTGCCAGCAGGCCGACAGGGAACACTGAAGCTTTCTTT
TRBV25-1	TRBJ1-6	few	-	CASSEGRTVRNSPLHF	TGTGCCAGCAGTGAGGGAAGGACGGTTCGGAATTCACCCCTCCACTTT
TRBV19	TRBJ2-1	-	-	CASSIDTYNEQFF	TGTGCCAGTAGTATAGACACCTACAATGAGCAGTTCTTC
TRBV5-1	TRBJ2-1	few	TRBD2	CASSERVAGVYNEQFF	TGCGCCAGCAGCGAGAGGGTAGCGGGAGTCTACAATGAGCAGTTCTTC
TRBV4-3	TRBJ2-5	few	-	CASSQDGASGETQYF	TGCGCCAGCAGCCAAGATGGTGCTTCAGGGGAGACCCAGTACTTC
TRBV14	TRBJ1-1	-	-	CASSWGLLNTEAFF	TGTGCCAGCAGCTGGGGACTCTTGAACACTGAAGCTTTCTTT
TRBV13	TRBJ2-5	few	TRBD1	CASSYGTVQETQYF	TGTGCCAGCAGCTACGGGACAGTCCAAGAGACCCAGTACTTC
TRBV28	TRBJ2-1	few	TRBD2	CASSLGGEGYNEQFF	TGTGCCAGCAGTTTAGGGGGGGAGGGGTACAATGAGCAGTTCTTC
TRBV6-2/TRBV6-3	TRBJ2-5	many	-	CASSTEKTQYF	TGTGCCAGCAGTACCGAAAAGACCCAGTACTTC
TRBV18	TRBJ2-3	few	-	CASSYRIASTDTQYF	TGTGCCAGCTCATACAGGATTGCTAGCACAGATACGCAGTATTTT
TRBV30	TRBJ1-5	many	-	CAWSGSGMNQPQHF	TGTGCCTGGAGTGGATCGGGGATGAATCAGCCCCAGCATTTT
TRBV14	TRBJ2-3	-	-	CASSLVGDRTDTQYF	TGTGCCAGCAGCTTAGTGGGGGATCGCACAGATACGCAGTATTTT
TRBV7-6	TRBJ1-2	-	-	CASSLSASYGYTF	TGTGCCAGCAGCTTATCCGCATCCTATGGCTACACCTTC
TRBV6-2/TRBV6-3	TRBJ2-1	few	TRBD2	CASSLSQRAGANNEQFF	TGTGCCAGCAGTCTCTCCCAGAGGGCGGGAGCAAACAATGAGCAGTTCTTC
TRBV27	TRBJ2-3	few	-	CASSPWRVSTDTQYF	TGTGCCAGCAGTCCATGGAGGGTTAGCACAGATACGCAGTATTTT
TRBV6-1	TRBJ2-1	many	TRBD2	CASSRMSTISGATDNEQFF	TGTGCCAGCAGTCGTATGTCCACTATAAGCGGGGCCACAGACAATGAGCAGTTCTTC